These T cell receptor beta chains were read from a single sample in a study of human T cells and chemical hapten exposure. MiXCR was run by TCRdb on the RACE reads, yielding one entry per CDR3 protein. The sample lists tens of thousands of distinct CDR3 sequences, 8% to 10% occurring once. The source material was whole blood, sampled in connection with sensitization to the hapten diphenylcyclopropenone (DPC). These receptors all come from a woman aged 40 to 50 with alopecia areata. Some clones in this sample may be carry-over from other donors' samples. Both conserved end residues are part of each CDR3. A D gene is named only where the DNA matches it firmly. Some rows mark clone size as missing; the rest say once, few, many or name a class of expanded clone.

size | D | J | V | DNA | CDR3
few | TRBD1 | TRBJ2-2 | TRBV11-1 | TGTGCCAGCAGCTTAGGCGGACAGGGGAGATGGACCGGGGAGCTGTTTTTT | CASSLGGQGRWTGELFF
many | TRBD1 | TRBJ1-3 | TRBV20-1 | TGCAGTGCTTCTGCGGGACAGGGTATGCCCACCATATATTTT | CSASAGQGMPTIYF
many | - | TRBJ2-1 | TRBV11-2 | TGTGCCAGCAGCTCCCGACTATCCTCCTACAATGAGCAGTTCTTC | CASSSRLSSYNEQFF
- | - | TRBJ2-3 | TRBV19 | TGTGCCACTTCCTGGGATCCCCTAGGAGATACGCAGTATTTT | CATSWDPLGDTQYF
few | - | TRBJ1-1 | TRBV6-2/TRBV6-3 | TGTGCCAGCAGTCCCCATACCCAAGACACTGAAGCTTTCTTT | CASSPHTQDTEAFF
few | - | TRBJ2-7 | TRBV18 | TGTGCCAGCTCACCATCACTCCTGGAGCAGTACTTC | CASSPSLLEQYF
many | TRBD1 | TRBJ1-1 | TRBV28 | TGTGCCAGCAGTAGATGGACAGGGGGAGATGACACTGAAGCTTTCTTT | CASSRWTGGDDTEAFF
- | - | TRBJ1-1 | TRBV5-6 | TGTGCCAGCAGCTTGTCCTCCCTACCGAACACTGAAGCTTTCTTT | CASSLSSLPNTEAFF
- | TRBD1 | TRBJ2-3 | TRBV9 | TGTGCCAGCAGCGCGCGACAGGGAAGCACAGATACGCAGTATTTT | CASSARQGSTDTQYF
many | TRBD1 | TRBJ2-7 | TRBV5-1 | TGCGCCAGCAGCCCGTACAGGGACAGGGCCTACGAGCAGTACTTC | CASSPYRDRAYEQYF
- | - | TRBJ2-5 | TRBV9 | TGTGCCAGCAGCCCGGGAGGGACAGGGAGAGAGACCCAGTACTTC | CASSPGGTGRETQYF
few | TRBD1 | TRBJ2-3 | TRBV7-9 | TGTGCCAGCAGCTTAGCCCCATACAGGGGGAGAATGAGCACAGATACGCAGTATTTT | CASSLAPYRGRMSTDTQYF
many | - | TRBJ2-3 | TRBV24-1 | TGTGCCACCAGTGACAGCCGGATGACAGATACGCAGTATTTT | CATSDSRMTDTQYF
many | - | TRBJ1-5 | TRBV19 | TGTGCCAGTAGTATCTTAAGTAGCAATCAGCCCCAGCATTTT | CASSILSSNQPQHF
- | TRBD1 | TRBJ2-7 | TRBV11-2 | TGTGCCAGCAGCTTTGAGGGGGCGCGCGAGCAGTACTTC | CASSFEGAREQYF
many | - | TRBJ2-4 | TRBV7-3 | TGTGCCAGCAGCCAAGACCCCGGGCAAGTAAACATTCAGTACTTC | CASSQDPGQVNIQYF
few | TRBD2 | TRBJ2-1 | TRBV12-5 | TGTGCTAGTGGTCCCAGCGGGGGGGCGGTTGGCAATGAGCAGTTCTTC | CASGPSGGAVGNEQFF
- | - | TRBJ2-1 | TRBV7-8 | TGTGCCAGCAGCTTTAGGGTCCCGGGGGACGCTGAGCAGTTCTTC | CASSFRVPGDAEQFF
- | TRBD1 | TRBJ1-1 | TRBV7-2 | TGTGCCAGCAGCTTACGGGCAGGGGGATACGACACTGAAGCTTTCTTT | CASSLRAGGYDTEAFF
- | TRBD1 | TRBJ1-2 | TRBV3-1 | TGTGCCAGTTCGACAGGGGGCGCCTCGTTGTATGGCTACACCTTC | CASSTGGASLYGYTF
- | - | TRBJ2-1 | TRBV20-1 | TGCAGTGCTCTTAAGGCGGTAGTGGAGCAGTTCTTC | CSALKAVVEQFF
few | - | TRBJ1-1 | TRBV20-1 | TGCAGTGCTAGAGATAAGAACACTGAAGCTTTCTTT | CSARDKNTEAFF
few | - | TRBJ1-2 | TRBV24-1 | TGTGCCACCAGTGATCACAGGGTCGGCGGCGGCTACACCTTC | CATSDHRVGGGYTF
many | - | TRBJ2-2 | TRBV12-3/TRBV12-4 | TGTGCCAGCAGTTTAGGGTCCGGGGAGCTGTTTTTT | CASSLGSGELFF
- | - | TRBJ2-3 | TRBV6-1 | TGTGCCAGCAGTGAAACGTCCAATACGCAGTATTTT | CASSETSNTQYF
few | TRBD1 | TRBJ2-7 | TRBV6-2/TRBV6-3 | TGTGCCAGCAGTGAAGCGACAGGGCGCCCGGAGCAGTACTTC | CASSEATGRPEQYF
- | TRBD2 | TRBJ2-7 | TRBV6-2/TRBV6-3 | TGTGCCAGCACTTTACCCGGGACTAGCAGGGAGCAGTACTTC | CASTLPGTSREQYF
- | - | TRBJ2-1 | TRBV29-1 | TGCAGCGTTGAAGATCAGGGACCCTACAATGAGCAGTTCTTC | CSVEDQGPYNEQFF
- | TRBD2 | TRBJ2-1 | TRBV4-1 | TGCGCCAGCAGCCAAGATCGTTTCGCGGGGGGGCCTGACAATGAGCAGTTCTTC | CASSQDRFAGGPDNEQFF
- | TRBD1 | TRBJ1-5 | TRBV15 | TGTGCCACCAGCAGACCATCGGGACAGTCAACGCATCAGCCCCAGCATTTT | CATSRPSGQSTHQPQHF
- | TRBD1 | TRBJ1-3 | TRBV7-9 | TGTGCCAGCAGCCGGACGACAGGGGGAAACTCTGGAAACACCATATATTTT | CASSRTTGGNSGNTIYF
- | - | TRBJ2-6 | TRBV7-2 | TGTGCCAGCAGCTTATGGGGATTCTCTGGGGCCAACGTCCTGACTTTC | CASSLWGFSGANVLTF
few | - | TRBJ1-1 | TRBV29-1 | TGCAGCGTGCGGGGGGGGATAGGAATGTGGTACACTGAAGCTTTCTTT | CSVRGGIGMWYTEAFF
few | - | TRBJ1-4 | TRBV30 | TGTGCCGGAGGGGAAAAACTGTTTTTT | CAGGEKLFF
- | - | TRBJ2-2 | TRBV7-6 | TGTGCCAGCAGCTTAGCTCCGGGTGCCGGGGAGCTGTTTTTT | CASSLAPGAGELFF
many | - | TRBJ1-2 | TRBV20-1 | TGCAGTGCTAGAGACGACAGTCGCTATGGCTACACCTTC | CSARDDSRYGYTF
many | TRBD1 | TRBJ1-1 | TRBV5-1 | TGCGCCAACGTAAGAGGGACAGGGGCGGCTCTGAACACTGAAGCTTTCTTT | CANVRGTGAALNTEAFF
- | - | TRBJ2-1 | TRBV11-2 | TGTGCCAGCAGCCCAACAAGCGGTAGCTCCTACAATGAGCAGTTCTTC | CASSPTSGSSYNEQFF
many | TRBD1 | TRBJ2-2 | TRBV27 | TGTGCCAGCAGTTTATCGTGGGGACAGGGAAACACCGGGGAGCTGTTTTTT | CASSLSWGQGNTGELFF
- | - | TRBJ2-7 | TRBV30 | TGTGCCTGGAGTTCGCGGGGCCCCGAGCAGTACTTC | CAWSSRGPEQYF
few | TRBD2 | TRBJ2-3 | TRBV20-1 | TGCAGTGCTAGAGACCCAAACGGGGGGGCGACAGATACGCAGTATTTT | CSARDPNGGATDTQYF
many | - | TRBJ1-1 | TRBV7-2 | TGTGCCAGCAGCTTCGACGGCTACACTGAAGCTTTCTTT | CASSFDGYTEAFF
many | TRBD2 | TRBJ2-3 | TRBV6-5 | TGTGCCAGCAGTTACATGAGTAGCGGGGGGGCTAGCACAGATACGCAGTATTTT | CASSYMSSGGASTDTQYF
few | TRBD1 | TRBJ2-7 | TRBV6-2/TRBV6-3 | TGTGCCAGCAGTTTGACCGGACAGGGGCGGTACGAGCAGTACTTC | CASSLTGQGRYEQYF
few | - | TRBJ1-1 | TRBV7-3 | TGTGCCAGCAGCCCGAGACCCTTACCCAATACTGAAGCTTTCTTT | CASSPRPLPNTEAFF
few | TRBD1 | TRBJ2-1 | TRBV5-4 | TGTGCCAGCAGCTTCAGGACAGGGGGCGGTTTTGAGCAGTTCTTC | CASSFRTGGGFEQFF